A selection of T cell receptor beta chains follows, all from one sample in a study of liver allograft versus peripheral blood T cells. TCRdb reprocessed the reads via MiXCR and lists one record per CDR3 protein. Here the sample spans 8,500 or so distinct CDR3 sequences, 25% to 30% being singletons. Receptors were obtained from a human patient who had a liver transplant. Certain T cells may be donor cells from the graft. The CDR3 runs from the conserved cysteine through the conserved F or W. The D gene is left open where the match is weak.

J | length | V | D | CDR3
TRBJ1-2 | 13 | TRBV19 | NA | CASSIGADYGYTF
TRBJ2-1 | 16 | TRBV11-3 | NA | CASSLGSGTYNNEQFF
TRBJ1-1 | 16 | TRBV20-1 | TRBD1 | CSAREGQGAQNTEAFF
TRBJ2-7 | 15 | TRBV6-5 | NA | CASTSLEAGAYEQYF
TRBJ2-7 | 15 | TRBV20-1 | NA | CSASSLLGRSYEQYF
TRBJ1-5 | 14 | TRBV12-3/TRBV12-4 | NA | CASSPTRVHQPQHF
TRBJ2-7 | 14 | TRBV7-5 | NA | CISVPEITWGDQYF
TRBJ2-3 | 14 | TRBV6-6 | NA | CASRPGQRADTQYF
TRBJ2-7 | 15 | TRBV18 | TRBD2 | CASSRASGSSYEQYF
TRBJ2-1 | 15 | TRBV6-5 | NA | CASSSLKGGHNEQFF
TRBJ1-1 | 15 | TRBV13 | NA | CASSWGSGGNTEAFF
TRBJ2-2 | 16 | TRBV7-3 | NA | CASSLGGTVRTGELFF
TRBJ1-1 | 12 | TRBV12-3/TRBV12-4 | NA | CASSLMGGGAFF
TRBJ1-2 | 16 | TRBV10-3 | NA | CAISESGEGTNYGYTF
TRBJ2-2 | 15 | TRBV19 | NA | CASLQGHPQSGELFF
TRBJ2-7 | 12 | TRBV29-1 | TRBD2 | CSVGAGVIEQYF
TRBJ2-3 | 13 | TRBV28 | TRBD1 | CASIQGGTDTQYF
TRBJ1-6 | 14 | TRBV20-1 | NA | CSARSGFVNSPLHF
TRBJ1-5 | 13 | TRBV6-5 | NA | CASSYRPLEPQHF
TRBJ1-1 | 14 | TRBV12-3/TRBV12-4 | NA | CASSLGRGATEAFF
TRBJ1-2 | 13 | TRBV7-9 | NA | CASSSPTGNGYTF
TRBJ1-4 | 14 | TRBV5-4 | NA | CASSPEGPTEKLFF
TRBJ2-2 | 16 | TRBV24-1 | TRBD1 | CATSDPGTGFTGELFF
TRBJ1-1 | 13 | TRBV12-3/TRBV12-4 | NA | CASSFGRDTEAFF
TRBJ2-1 | 15 | TRBV6-1 | TRBD2 | CASSDELAGNNEQFF
TRBJ2-7 | 13 | TRBV30 | TRBD2 | CAWTSGYSYEQYF
TRBJ2-1 | 18 | TRBV20-1 | TRBD2 | CSAILTSRTSGTYNEQFF
TRBJ2-5 | 16 | TRBV6-1 | NA | CASSDWPSRKQETQYF
TRBJ1-2 | 15 | TRBV19 | TRBD1 | CASSIIGQEYYGYTF
TRBJ2-7 | 15 | TRBV19 | NA | CASTPPGGSGHEQYF
TRBJ2-5 | 15 | TRBV5-6 | TRBD2 | CASSFLAGGPETQYF
TRBJ2-2 | 16 | TRBV19 | NA | CASSIEGGPNTGELFF
TRBJ2-3 | 14 | TRBV5-1 | NA | CASSTQGGTDTRYF
TRBJ2-3 | 16 | TRBV5-4 | NA | CASSFGHRASTDTQYF
TRBJ1-3 | 16 | TRBV18 | NA | CASSPPRTVDGNTIYF
TRBJ1-5 | 13 | TRBV15 | NA | CATSREGNQPQHF
TRBJ2-1 | 15 | TRBV6-5 | TRBD1 | CASRPGGQLNNEQFF
TRBJ2-3 | 14 | TRBV20-1 | TRBD2 | CSANGLAITDTQYF
TRBJ1-2 | 13 | TRBV20-1 | TRBD1 | CSAKEQGTGGYTF
TRBJ1-5 | 18 | TRBV15 | TRBD1 | CATSRDSALDRVNQPQHF
TRBJ2-1 | 17 | TRBV20-1 | NA | CSASTRGGWNTYNEQFF
TRBJ1-2 | 13 | TRBV3-1 | NA | CASSHSYGAGDTF
TRBJ1-1 | 15 | TRBV19 | NA | CASSRPGGSNTEAFF
TRBJ2-3 | 16 | TRBV12-3/TRBV12-4 | NA | CASSFGPGRSTDTQYF
TRBJ2-2 | 15 | TRBV6-2/TRBV6-3 | NA | CASSGRDSYTGELFF
TRBJ2-1 | 15 | TRBV12-3/TRBV12-4 | TRBD2 | CASSLRLAGVNEQFF
TRBJ2-2 | 16 | TRBV6-1 | NA | CASSELGSPNTGELFF
TRBJ2-1 | 14 | TRBV6-5 | TRBD1 | CASKQGADYNEQFF
TRBJ1-2 | 13 | TRBV6-5 | NA | CASSEDNDSPYTF
NA | 14 | TRBV7-9 | NA | CASSLDGSPLEQYF
TRBJ1-2 | 12 | TRBV19 | NA | CASSAQGAGYTF
TRBJ1-1 | 15 | TRBV18 | NA | CASSRGPGRNTEAFF
TRBJ2-3 | 14 | TRBV28 | NA | CASSLWTGSGTQYF
TRBJ1-2 | 15 | TRBV25-1 | TRBD1 | CASSPFLTGGYGYTF
TRBJ2-3 | 13 | TRBV29-1 | NA | CSVVPGSGDTQYF
TRBJ1-2 | 15 | TRBV5-4 | NA | CASSLDGGSPDGYTF
TRBJ1-1 | 14 | TRBV20-1 | NA | CSASKGSLNTEAFF